This T cell receptor (beta chain) was captured in a study of T cells in Graves' hyperthyroidism and ophthalmopathy. Researchers amplified the TCR beta CDR3 regions from RNA transcripts. Using the HTBI primer set, a first-round RT-PCR was run on the TCR CDR3. TCRdb re-called the multiplex PCR reads through MiXCR, storing one row per CDR3 protein. The sample carries more than 300,000 distinct CDR3 sequences, more than 11% recorded once. Many counts were recorded for this clonotype. The CDR3 runs to 13 residues. The germline V gene has CDR1 SNHLY and CDR2 FYNNEI. Trimming stripped 2 bases from V and 5 bases from J, with 9 bases between.

This receptor was obtained from a woman under 40 with Graves' hyperthyroidism. The sample comprised blood. The rearrangement joins TRBV2 to TRBJ2-5; no reliable D call. Here the CDR3 DNA reads TGTGCCAGCAGTGAATACTCCTGGGAGACCCAGTACTTC. This codes for CASSEYSWETQYF.